Listed below are T cell receptor beta chains from one sample, sequenced in a study of blood T cell repertoires in COVID-19. Sequencing was performed with immunoSEQ multiplex PCR; in TCRdb, only in-frame clones are kept and a portion is missing. The data hold 95,000 or so clones, with about 88% observed a single time. Sequenced: peripheral blood. All receptors come from an elderly man with active or convalescent COVID-19. The CDR3 runs from the conserved cysteine through the conserved F or W.

CDR3,V
CASSYGTNYGNTIYF,TRBV7-2
CASSLLQGYNEQFF,TRBV7-8
CASSTDREETQYF,TRBV5-4
CASSFSNTGELFF,TRBV12-3/TRBV12-4
CASSLGGMGKNIQYF,TRBV5-4
CASSLGTAHEQFF,TRBV5-1
CASSYSSLGGFYEQYF,TRBV6-5
CATSSLTGTSQFF,TRBV15
CASSQILGGGRGQETQYF,TRBV4-2
CASSLAGGAREQYF,TRBV5-1
CASSPQRRGDYGYTF,TRBV18
CASSPLPNYGYTF,TRBV4-3
CASRQGAWEKLFF,TRBV6-5
CASSLSGPRYEQYF,TRBV5-5
CAISEGGGWEPQHF,TRBV10-3
CASSLRTGTDPGYTF,TRBV5-1
CASSKGLPPYNEQFF,TRBV19
CASRAGSTDTQYF,TRBV7-9
CASGGTSAYNEQFF,TRBV12-5
CASSRDTPMNTEAFF,TRBV5-1
CASSPPTGDNEQFF,TRBV18
CASSLQSNQPQHF,TRBV7-9
CASSLTSGSLNEQFF,TRBV5-1
CASSALQVSQETQYF,TRBV11-2
CAISEGGTQHF,TRBV10-3
CASSQAAGDYGYTF,TRBV3-1/TRBV3-2
CASSKGQTSGNTIYF,TRBV9
CASRSGSYQPQHF,TRBV28
CASRGGLAAYEQYF,TRBV28
CASRREGTDTQYF,TRBV6-6
CASSPQGTYSNQPQHF,TRBV7-2
CASSPRQGGEQFF,TRBV6-2/TRBV6-3
CASRGDRLEAFF,TRBV10-2
CASSQDLPGGTAEQYF,TRBV4-1
CATPRRSSGSSEDNEQFF,TRBV10-1
CASSPPGIDTEAFF,TRBV9
CASSPLGGVNQPQHF,TRBV18
CASSLNRAGNTIYF,TRBV11-2
CASSFGTSGRQSGETQYF,TRBV5-1
CASSTSGNTDTQYF,TRBV7-2
CASSSGVYEQYF,TRBV5-4
CASSASGQIYGYTF,TRBV18
CASSIQASSYNEQFF,TRBV19
CASETSWGYEQYF,TRBV7-9
CASSRDRGGEETQYF,TRBV19
CASSHLAGGYNEQFF,TRBV4-1
CASSQTSWLAGAEQYF,TRBV14
CASSPTQGGGYTF,TRBV27
CASSRDRDQETQYF,TRBV5-1
CASSLDRGGSDEQFF,TRBV5-1
CASSADTGGWETQYF,TRBV5-1
CSAHGGNEQFF,TRBV20-1
CASSSRDRGTEAFF,TRBV7-2
CASSSRYEQYF,TRBV6-2/TRBV6-3
CASSPQGRPNGVEQYF,TRBV7-6
CSVEEGAGLAGNNEQFF,TRBV29-1
CASSLGRLTGTGGETQYF,TRBV7-9
CASSQGTGESYNEQFF,TRBV3-1/TRBV3-2